Below are 28 T cell receptor beta chains sequenced from a single sample in a study of T cell clusters in autoimmune cytopenias. Each sample's input was about 270 ng genomic DNA, 30,000 to 45,000 genome equivalents. One tube held mixed TRB-A and TRB-B primer pools for touch-down PCR. TCRdb re-analyzed the multiplex PCR reads; it lists each CDR3 protein once, without DNA. This repertoire comprises around 5,400 distinct CDR3 sequences; its ten largest clones make up 5.5% to 7.5%. This sample was shared with a second study, whose subject was T cell repertoires in aging, cancer and after chemotherapy.

The sequenced material came from peripheral blood. The origin of the receptors is a human donor in good health.

This chain links TRBV20-1 with TRBJ2-1. The germline V gene encodes CDR1 DFQATT and CDR2 SNEGSKA (reference sequence). CDR3 length: 14 residues. CDR3 sequence reads: CSARGHPGWDEQFF.

The genes are TRBV20-1 and TRBJ1-1; as DNA is missing, the TRBD1 call by TCRdb cannot be tested. CDR1 DFQATT and CDR2 SNEGSKA come from the germline V gene (reference sequence). The CDR3 sequence is 15 residues long. CDR3 residues: CSAPYGGAPNTEAFF.

The V gene is TRBV12-3 or TRBV12-4, the J gene TRBJ1-2; the TCRdb D gene call, TRBD1, has no DNA to confirm it. The CDR3 has 11 residues. This CDR3 reads CASSFGRGLSF.

This CDR3 is CASSLTGRQVSTIGGPQHF. V is TRBV5-7 and J is TRBJ1-5; TCRdb gives TRBD1 as the D gene, but with no DNA this cannot be confirmed. TRBV5-7 is marked as an open reading frame, function uncertain. CDR3 size: 19 residues.

V usage is TRBV7-6 and J usage is TRBJ1-5. Looked up from germline, CDR1 is SGHVS and CDR2 is FNYEAQ. The CDR3 spans 15 residues. CDR3 protein: CASSLGSGVNQPQHF.

V gene TRBV5-1 combines with J gene TRBJ2-1; TCRdb indicates TRBD1, and absent DNA this call remains unverified. In germline, CDR1 is SGHRS, CDR2 YFSETQ. The CDR3 is 14 residues long. CDR3: CASSPGQEYNEQFF.

This clonotype shows up as large by frequency. The rearrangement joins TRBV29-1 to TRBJ2-5; absent DNA, TCRdb's TRBD1 call cannot be checked. Germline assignment: CDR1 SQVTM and CDR2 ANQGSEA. The CDR3 length is 14 residues. This CDR3 reads CSVMETGGRKAGYF.

V and J are TRBV7-2 and TRBJ2-1; the D gene TCRdb calls, TRBD2, cannot be checked with no DNA. Germline CDR1 SGHTA, CDR2 FQGNSA. The CDR3 has 19 residues. CDR3 sequence reads: CASSLLRRTSWRMYNEQFF.

Its frequency marks this clonotype as medium-sized (0.01 to 0.1%). The chain employs TRBV5-6 and TRBJ1-6; TCRdb's D gene call, TRBD1, goes unchecked for lack of DNA. The CDR3 is 14 residues long. CDR1 is SGHDT, CDR2 YYEEEE, per germline. The CDR3: CASSRDRANSPLHF.

Its frequency marks this clonotype as medium-sized. The chain recombines TRBV10-3 with TRBJ1-3. The CDR3 is 14 residues long. Germline CDR1 reads ENHRY; CDR2 reads SYGVKD. The CDR3 here is CAISERGSGNTIYF.

In terms of frequency, this clonotype is medium-sized. The V and J genes are TRBV6-1 and TRBJ2-5; TCRdb returns TRBD2, unconfirmable since there is no DNA. CDR1 is MNHNS, CDR2 SASEGT, per germline. There are 15 residues in the CDR3. Here the CDR3 reads CASSENAGTQETQYF.

Measured by frequency, this clonotype is medium-sized. V is TRBV5-5 and J is TRBJ1-3. From germline, CDR1 is SGHKS and CDR2 YYEKEE (reference sequence). This CDR3 comprises 15 residues. The CDR3 spells CASSFDWHSGNTIYF.

This chain links TRBV7-9 with TRBJ2-6. The V gene's germline CDR1 is SEHNR and CDR2 FQNEAQ (reference sequence). This CDR3 is 18 amino acids long. The CDR3 reads CASSLGDGQGSGANVLTF. Looking up the rest from reference TRBV7-9 and TRBJ2-6 gives the full variable domain: DTGVSQNPRHKITKRGQNVTFRCDPISEHNRLYWYRQTLGQGPEFLTYFQNEAQLEKSRLLSDRFSAERPKGSFSTLEIQRTEQGDSAMYLCASSLGDGQGSGANVLTFGAGSRLTVL.

Judged by frequency, this clonotype is medium-sized (0.01 to 0.1%). The gene calls are TRBV6-2 or TRBV6-3 and TRBJ1-2; TCRdb returns TRBD1, unconfirmable since there is no DNA. Germline V gene data show CDR1 as MNHEY and CDR2 as SVGEGT. The CDR3 totals 14 residues. The CDR3 loop is CASSLGGQGYGYTF.

V is TRBV5-5 and J is TRBJ2-7; the D call of TRBD1 rests on TCRdb alone, since no DNA is present to check it. Germline CDR1 and CDR2: SGHKS and YYEKEE (reference sequence). The CDR3 loop spans 15 amino acids. The CDR3 sequence: CASSPQTGGWYEQYF.

This clonotype registers medium-sized by frequency. The CDR3 reads CASSITGKTDTQYF. The V call is TRBV19, the J call TRBJ2-3; TCRdb names TRBD1, which stays unverified in the absence of DNA. CDR3 size: 14 residues. CDR1 and CDR2 (germline): LNHDA, SQIVND (reference sequence).

V and J are TRBV24-1 and TRBJ1-1; TCRdb lists TRBD1, though no DNA is available to test this call. The CDR3 consists of 13 residues. Germline CDR1 KGHDR, CDR2 SFDVKD. CDR3 sequence: CATSDPEGTEAFF.

According to its frequency, this clonotype is medium-sized (0.01 to 0.1%). V usage is TRBV6-5 and J usage is TRBJ1-1; TCRdb calls TRBD1, which cannot be checked without DNA. CDR3 length equals 14 residues. The germline V gene has CDR1 MNHEY and CDR2 SVGAGI. CDR3 sequence reads: CASNNRAMNTEAFF.

In terms of frequency, this clonotype is medium-sized (0.01 to 0.1%). This chain links TRBV12-3 or TRBV12-4 with TRBJ2-1. The CDR3 runs 13 residues. The CDR3 is CASKRGEYNEQFF.

The chain carries TRBV6-5 and TRBJ2-5; as DNA is missing, the TRBD1 call by TCRdb cannot be tested. In germline, CDR1 is MNHEY, CDR2 SVGAGI. The CDR3 loop spans 15 amino acids. This CDR3 is CASSYHQGAGETQYF.

This chain uses TRBV20-1 with TRBJ2-7; TCRdb's D call of TRBD2 is untestable without DNA. This CDR3 has 14 amino acids. The germline CDR1 and CDR2 sequences are DFQATT and SNEGSKA (reference sequence). The CDR3 loop reads CSARLIAGSHEQYF.

This chain uses TRBV5-1 with TRBJ1-4; TCRdb indicates TRBD1, and absent DNA this call remains unverified. Germline V CDR1 and CDR2: SGHRS, YFSETQ. The CDR3 is 13 amino acids. CDR3 sequence reads: CASSLGTVEKLFF.

The J gene is TRBJ1-2, the V gene TRBV12-3 or TRBV12-4. This CDR3 is built from 17 residues. This CDR3 reads CASSHHVGASADYGYTF.

CDR3 protein: CATSDWTDYNEQFF. The genes are TRBV24-1 and TRBJ2-1; without DNA, the TCRdb call of TRBD1 cannot be checked. Germline loops: CDR1 KGHDR, CDR2 SFDVKD. The CDR3 runs 14 residues.

In terms of frequency, this clonotype is medium-sized. V is TRBV15 and J is TRBJ2-3; TCRdb outputs TRBD1, but without DNA this stays unchecked. The CDR3 spans 18 residues. Germline V gene sequence: CDR1 LNHNV, CDR2 YYDKDF (reference sequence). The CDR3 is CATSRLTGGLTSTDTQYF.

V usage is TRBV6-4 and J usage is TRBJ1-1; TCRdb indicates TRBD1, and absent DNA this call remains unverified. Looked up from germline, CDR1 is MRHNA and CDR2 is SNTAGT. The CDR3 runs 13 residues. The CDR3 is CASSPTGNTEAFF.

This clonotype is classed as medium-sized by frequency. The rearrangement links TRBV11-1 to TRBJ2-1. The CDR3 loop spans 13 amino acids. Germline CDR1 is SGHAT and CDR2 is FQDESV (reference sequence). CDR3 sequence reads: CASSFLGGNEQFF. Filled out from reference TRBV11-1 and TRBJ2-1, the complete variable domain reads EAEVAQSPRYKITEKSQAVAFWCDPISGHATLYWYRQILGQGPELLVQFQDESVVDDSQLPKDRFSAERLKGVDSTLKIQPAELGDSAMYLCASSFLGGNEQFFGPGTRLTVL.

V and J are TRBV6-4 and TRBJ2-2; TCRdb gives TRBD2 as the D gene, but with no DNA this cannot be confirmed. The CDR3 loop spans 19 amino acids. Germline V gene data show CDR1 as MRHNA and CDR2 as SNTAGT. CDR3 residues: CASSGTSGRAGRYTGELFF.